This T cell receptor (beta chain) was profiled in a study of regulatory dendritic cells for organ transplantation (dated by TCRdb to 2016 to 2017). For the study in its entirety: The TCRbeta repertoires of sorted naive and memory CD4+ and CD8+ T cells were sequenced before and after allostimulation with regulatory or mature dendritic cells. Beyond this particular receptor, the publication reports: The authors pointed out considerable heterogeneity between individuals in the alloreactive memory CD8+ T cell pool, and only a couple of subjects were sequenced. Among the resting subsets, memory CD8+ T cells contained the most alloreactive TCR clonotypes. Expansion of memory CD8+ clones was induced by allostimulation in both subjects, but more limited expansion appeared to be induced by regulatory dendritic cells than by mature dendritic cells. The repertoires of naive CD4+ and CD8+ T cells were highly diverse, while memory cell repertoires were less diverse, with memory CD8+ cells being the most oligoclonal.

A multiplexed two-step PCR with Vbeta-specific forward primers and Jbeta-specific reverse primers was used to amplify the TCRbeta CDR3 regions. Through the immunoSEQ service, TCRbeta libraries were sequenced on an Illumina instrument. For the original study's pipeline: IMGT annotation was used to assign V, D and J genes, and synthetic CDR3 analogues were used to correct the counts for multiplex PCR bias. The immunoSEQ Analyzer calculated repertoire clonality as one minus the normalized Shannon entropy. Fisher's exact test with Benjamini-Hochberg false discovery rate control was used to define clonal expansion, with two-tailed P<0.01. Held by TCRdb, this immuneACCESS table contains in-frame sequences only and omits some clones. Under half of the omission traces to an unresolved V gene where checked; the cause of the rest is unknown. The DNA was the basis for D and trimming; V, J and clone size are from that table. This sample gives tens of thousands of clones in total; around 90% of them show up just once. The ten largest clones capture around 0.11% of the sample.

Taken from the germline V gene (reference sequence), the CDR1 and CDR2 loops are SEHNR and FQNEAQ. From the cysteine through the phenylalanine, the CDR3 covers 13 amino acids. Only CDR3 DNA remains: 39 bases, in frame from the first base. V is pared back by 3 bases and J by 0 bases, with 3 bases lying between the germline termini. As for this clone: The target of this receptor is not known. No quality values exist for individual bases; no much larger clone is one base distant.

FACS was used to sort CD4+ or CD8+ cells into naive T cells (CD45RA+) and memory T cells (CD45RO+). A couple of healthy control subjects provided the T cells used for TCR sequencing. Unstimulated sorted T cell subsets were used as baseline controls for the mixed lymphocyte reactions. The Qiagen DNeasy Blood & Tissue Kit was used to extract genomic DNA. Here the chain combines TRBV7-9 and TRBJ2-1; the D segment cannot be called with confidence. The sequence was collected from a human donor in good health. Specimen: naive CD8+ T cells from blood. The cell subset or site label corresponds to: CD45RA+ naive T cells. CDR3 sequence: CASSLNSYNEQFF. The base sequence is TGTGCCAGCAGCTTGAACTCCTACAATGAGCAGTTCTTC.